This entry concerns a single TCR beta chain. Its antigen is currently unknown. The sample originates from a study of T-cell memory formation after mild COVID-19. Points from the study as a whole: Clones that contracted from day 15 to 85 had balanced CD4/CD8; later expanders were CD4+ biased. Those CD4+ clones that contracted were mainly in CM and EM (CD8+ ones in EMRA).

TCRdb recomputed calls from the 5' RACE reads with MiXCR, one row per CDR3 protein. Of about 300,000 distinct CDR3 sequences detected, roughly 19% appear once; the ten largest clones hold 20% to 25%. V shed 6 bases and J shed 1 base, with 10 bases lying between them. The length of the CDR3 is 14 residues. Sequencing was carried out using PBMCs or a T cell subset sorted from them (not recorded which). This clonotype originated in a young man who had mild COVID-19 (a few samples of this study predate the infection). Cell type and time point are not known. This chain uses TRBV12-3 or TRBV12-4 with TRBJ2-1, with unresolved D. CDR3 protein: CASRRSMSYNEQFF. CDR3 sequence (DNA): TGTGCCAGCAGACGTAGTATGTCCTACAATGAGCAGTTCTTC.